These 12 T cell receptor beta chains came from one sample sequenced in a study of T cells after yellow fever vaccination. TCRdb re-called the 5' RACE reads through MiXCR, storing one row per CDR3 protein. The sample has hundreds of thousands of distinct CDR3 sequences, approximately 13% seen once; the top ten hold under 15%. Sequencing used PBMCs, obtained on the day of the yellow fever booster vaccination. The receptors were gathered from a man aged 30-40 years who received the YFV17D yellow fever vaccine.

This clonotype has more than one count but fewer than ten. The rearrangement links TRBV5-6 to TRBJ1-2; 10 positions match TRBD1. After removal of 0 bases from V and 4 bases from J, the junction contained 3 bases not matched to a gene. CDR3 length: 15 amino acids. The germline gives CDR1 SGHDT, CDR2 YYEEEE. The CDR3 loop reads CASSLVTGGLYGYTF. CDR3 coding DNA: TGTGCCAGCAGCTTGGTGACAGGGGGCCTCTATGGCTACACCTTC.

A few counts support this clonotype. The J gene is TRBJ2-1, the V gene TRBV7-9; TRBD1 matches at 8 bases. CDR1 is SEHNR and CDR2 is FQNEAQ in the germline V gene (reference sequence). This CDR3 has 17 residues. The J segment lost 0 bases and the V segment lost 4 bases, leaving 8 bases of the junction unmatched. The CDR3 protein is CASSSYPGTGSYNEQFF. The CDR3 DNA reads as TGTGCCAGCAGCTCCTACCCCGGGACAGGCTCCTACAATGAGCAGTTCTTC.

This clonotype turned up a few times. This chain joins TRBV10-3 and TRBJ2-5; TRBD1 agrees at 7 bases. Germline trimming cut 3 bases from V and 3 bases from J; bases unmatched to any gene: 4. The length of the CDR3 is 14 residues. Germline V gene sequence: CDR1 ENHRY, CDR2 SYGVKD. CDR3: CAISDTGAEETQYF. The CDR3 nucleotides are TGTGCCATCAGTGACACAGGGGCGGAAGAGACCCAGTACTTC.

J is TRBJ1-1 and V is TRBV6-2 or TRBV6-3; 9 nucleotides align to TRBD1. In germline, CDR1 is MNHEY, CDR2 SVGEGT. Trimming cost V 5 bases and J 0 bases; bases outside gene matches: 7. The CDR3 spans 16 residues. Here the CDR3 reads CASSKTGGPLNTEAFF. The CDR3 nucleotides are TGTGCCAGCAGTAAGACAGGGGGGCCCCTGAACACTGAAGCTTTCTTT.

This clonotype was found many times. The genes are TRBV7-9 and TRBJ2-3, with D maybe TRBD2 (5 bases). With 4 bases removed from V and 0 bases from J, the gap between germline ends came to 8 bases. The CDR3 is 14 amino acids. The germline V gene encodes CDR1 SEHNR and CDR2 FQNEAQ (reference sequence). The CDR3 coding sequence is TGTGCCAGCAGCTCAAGGACTAGCACAGATACGCAGTATTTT. Amino acids: CASSSRTSTDTQYF. Using reference TRBV7-9 and TRBJ2-3 for the parts outside the CDR3, the full variable domain is DTGVSQNPRHKITKRGQNVTFRCDPISEHNRLYWYRQTLGQGPEFLTYFQNEAQLEKSRLLSDRFSAERPKGSFSTLEIQRTEQGDSAMYLCASSSRTSTDTQYFGPGTRLTVL.

This clonotype occurred a few times. V usage is TRBV20-1 and J usage is TRBJ2-1; the D gene could be TRBD1 or TRBD2 (5 bases each). The CDR3 length is 15 residues. Germline assignment: CDR1 DFQATT and CDR2 SNEGSKA (reference sequence). V lost 0 bases and J lost 9, with 18 bases in between. CDR3 bases: TGCAGTGCTAGAGATGGGGCGGGCGACGCGGGTGAGCAGTTCTTC. Translating it yields CSARDGAGDAGEQFF.

The chain recombines TRBV5-1 with TRBJ1-1; D gene unclear. Germline CDR1 is SGHRS and CDR2 is YFSETQ. This CDR3 contains 14 residues. Trimming cost V 4 bases and J 2 bases, with 12 bases left between them. The CDR3 DNA reads TGCGCCAGCAGCCTGCTCCCGCCTAACACTGAAGCTTTCTTT. This gives the protein CASSLLPPNTEAFF. Looking up the rest from reference TRBV5-1 and TRBJ1-1 gives the full variable domain: KAGVTQTPRYLIKTRGQQVTLSCSPISGHRSVSWYQQTPGQGLQFLFEYFSETQRNKGNFPGRFSGRQFSNSRSEMNVSTLELGDSALYLCASSLLPPNTEAFFGQGTRLTVV.

About this clonotype itself: At one end the junction does not follow the germline gene, possibly because of a read error. This sequence joins TRBV7-8 and TRBJ2-2; 8 bases are shared with TRBD2. The germline CDR1 and CDR2 sequences are SGHVS and FQNEAQ. This CDR3 is 19 amino acids long. CDR3 DNA: TGTGCCAGCAGCTCCCCGGGGGGGCGGGGACTCCCCAACACCGGGCAGCTGTTTTTT. Its protein product is CASSSPGGRGLPNTGQLFF.

This clonotype was seen more than once but under ten times. V gene TRBV6-5 combines with J gene TRBJ2-5; D gene ambiguous. The CDR3 is 12 residues long. CDR1 is MNHEY, CDR2 SVGAGI, per germline. Deletions cut 2 bases from V and 4 bases from J, with 5 bases between. The CDR3 sequence: CASSYNGETQYF. CDR3 DNA: TGTGCCAGCAGTTACAATGGAGAGACCCAGTACTTC.

In its sample, this clonotype was seen a few times. The chain uses TRBV20-1 and TRBJ1-6; maybe TRBD1 (5 bases). Trimming took off 1 base at V and 19 bases at J, with 14 bases between the two ends. Germline assignment: CDR1 DFQATT and CDR2 SNEGSKA (reference sequence). The CDR3 covers 11 residues. CDR3 DNA sequence: TGCAGTGCTAGAGGGGGCAGGGCCATTCACTTT. This translates into CSARGGRAIHF.

This clonotype was recorded at least ten times. Here the CDR3 reads CAISEAGYEQYF. The CDR3 coding sequence is TGTGCCATCAGTGAAGCGGGATACGAGCAGTACTTC. The chain carries TRBV10-3 and TRBJ2-7; TRBD2 agrees at 7 bases. This CDR3 spans 12 amino acids. Looked up from germline, CDR1 is ENHRY and CDR2 is SYGVKD. J was trimmed by 4 bases and V by 3 bases; bases with no gene match: 0.

The sample holds a few counts of this clonotype. The chain links TRBV7-2 to TRBJ2-7; possibly TRBD1 for D (5 bases). V lost 5 bases, J lost 5 bases, and 16 bases lay in between. Per the germline V gene, CDR1 is SGHTA and CDR2 is FQGNSA. The CDR3 spans 14 residues. CDR3 in amino acids: CASSPQSGYHEQYF. The DNA of the CDR3 is TGTGCCAGCAGCCCTCAATCAGGGTACCACGAGCAGTACTTC.